Included here is one T cell receptor beta chain sequence, with context. Its antigen is unidentified. This could be a read error, since a much larger clone is one nucleotide away. Incorporated into the TCR beta cDNA libraries were unique molecular identifiers, which served to reduce PCR and sequencing biases. Each CDR3 protein gets one entry after TCRdb re-called the PCR reads with MiXCR. This repertoire shows 450,000 to 650,000 distinct CDR3 sequences, roughly 47% found once; its top ten account for more than 1.5%. The sample comes from a study of post-analysis software for immune sequencing data. Study-wide context: Included among the disease courses, which were recorded for the cohort, were relapsing-remitting, secondary progressive and progressive-relapsing multiple sclerosis.

The study, taken as a whole, reports: A handful of TRBV segments were significantly more frequent in patients than in controls. TRBV5-6, TRBV5-1 and TRBV20-1 were among these segments. Batch-matched samples strongly co-clustered by F measure. In multiple sclerosis, normalized Chao1 diversity was significantly below that of controls.

With 5 bases clipped from V and 5 bases from J, the junction kept 9 bases outside the gene matches. Germline assignment: CDR1 SQVTM and CDR2 ANQGSEA. This CDR3 is built from 14 residues. Sequenced input: blood. V and J are TRBV29-1 and TRBJ2-7, with 10 bases aligning to TRBD2. The source is a girl aged 5-17 years with multiple sclerosis. CDR3 residues: CSVRSGGQTHEQYF. In DNA form, the CDR3 reads TGCAGCGTTCGTAGCGGGGGGCAGACCCACGAGCAGTACTTC.